The clone carrying this T cell receptor (beta chain) was observed many times. What it binds is not known. This entry belongs to a study of cytotoxic CD8 clonotypes in ibrutinib-treated CLL. Study-wide context: Investigators reported some 25 partial and 2 complete responses; after median roughly 70 months, roughly 15 patients remained remitted and roughly 12 progressed. The response samples were taken once patients had been treated for a median of about 12 months, range 6 to 36.

Method: immunoSEQ multiplex PCR; TCRdb's copy keeps in-frame clones and lacks some. The sample carries about 50,000 clones, 53% recorded once. General study findings and limits: Clonality increased at ibrutinib response, then returned toward baseline at progression.

PBMCs were cryopreserved, and 1.5 to 2.5 micrograms of genomic DNA from them went into TCR beta libraries. This CDR3 has 15 amino acids. The germline V gene has CDR1 SGDLS and CDR2 YYNGEE. The V segment lost 3 bases and the J segment 7 bases; nucleotides outside the gene matches: 5. The receptor comes from a human donor with chronic lymphocytic leukemia. The starting material was PBMCs, obtained after 12 months of ibrutinib treatment. This chain links TRBV9 with TRBJ1-4; 11 nucleotides agree with TRBD1. The CDR3 reads CASSGGQGAGEKLFF. The CDR3, as DNA: TGTGCCAGCAGCGGAGGACAGGGGGCAGGTGAAAAACTGTTTTTT. Looking up the rest from reference TRBV9 and TRBJ1-4 gives the full variable domain: DSGVTQTPKHLITATGQRVTLRCSPRSGDLSVYWYQQSLDQGLQFLIQYYNGEERAKGNILERFSAQQFPDLHSELNLSSLELGDSALYFCASSGGQGAGEKLFFGSGTQLSVL.